A single sample is the source of the 18 T cell receptor beta chains below, sequenced in a study of early T cells in non-severe SARS-CoV-2 infection. TCRdb re-called the 5' RACE reads through MiXCR, storing one row per CDR3 protein. This sample has 25,000 to 35,000 distinct CDR3 sequences; 6% to 7.5% occur once, and the top ten carry 34%. The sample here was whole blood, taken at baseline. Every receptor here comes from an adult who was a healthcare worker with PCR-confirmed SARS-CoV-2 infection or an uninfected control (not recorded which).

This clonotype has a count of ten or more. V and J are TRBV20-1 and TRBJ2-1; D possibly corresponds to TRBD1 (5 bases). The V end was cut by 0 bases, the J end by 4 bases, with 16 bases between. The germline CDR1 and CDR2 sequences are DFQATT and SNEGSKA (reference sequence). The CDR3 runs 16 residues. CDR3: CSARDQGPRGYNEQFF. The DNA of the CDR3 is TGCAGTGCTAGAGATCAGGGTCCGAGAGGTTACAATGAGCAGTTCTTC.

This clonotype was counted many times. The V call is TRBV7-9, the J call TRBJ2-2; tentative D call: TRBD2 (5 bases). V dropped 4 bases and J dropped 1 base, with 13 bases sitting between them. The CDR3 is 16 residues long. Germline lookup yields CDR1 SEHNR and CDR2 FQNEAQ (reference sequence). The CDR3 nucleotides read TGTGCCAGCAGCTATGGGGAGCAGAGGAACACCGGGGAGCTGTTTTTT. Encoded protein: CASSYGEQRNTGELFF. The full variable domain, completed using reference TRBV7-9 and TRBJ2-2, is DTGVSQNPRHKITKRGQNVTFRCDPISEHNRLYWYRQTLGQGPEFLTYFQNEAQLEKSRLLSDRFSAERPKGSFSTLEIQRTEQGDSAMYLCASSYGEQRNTGELFFGEGSRLTVL.

This clonotype has a handful of counts. The rearrangement links TRBV9 to TRBJ2-3; 7 bases align to TRBD1. Germline-derived CDR1 and CDR2 are SGDLS and YYNGEE. This CDR3 comprises 15 residues. Trimming took 4 bases from V and 0 from J; bases not matched to a gene: 5. CDR3: CASSLRTGSTDTQYF. CDR3 sequence (DNA): TGTGCCAGCAGCTTACGGACAGGTAGCACAGATACGCAGTATTTT. The complete variable domain, with remaining parts taken from reference TRBV9 and TRBJ2-3, reads DSGVTQTPKHLITATGQRVTLRCSPRSGDLSVYWYQQSLDQGLQFLIQYYNGEERAKGNILERFSAQQFPDLHSELNLSSLELGDSALYFCASSLRTGSTDTQYFGPGTRLTVL.

The table lists this clonotype with many counts. The chain has TRBV12-3 or TRBV12-4 and TRBJ1-3; no clear D gene. Trimming removed 7 bases from V and 0 bases from J, with 10 bases in between. The CDR3 has 14 amino acids. CDR3 in amino acids: CASTVYRSGNTIYF. The CDR3 coding sequence is TGTGCCAGCACGGTATACCGCTCTGGAAACACCATATATTTT.

V and J are TRBV2 and TRBJ2-6, with D unresolved. The V gene's germline CDR1 is SNHLY and CDR2 FYNNEI. Trimming pared 4 bases from V and 3 bases from J, leaving 7 bases between. The CDR3 totals 14 residues. CDR3 nucleotides: TGTGCCAGCAGTGCTACGGGTGGGGCCAACGTCCTGACTTTC. It yields the protein CASSATGGANVLTF.

The sample holds many counts of this clonotype. The genes are TRBV4-2 and TRBJ2-5; possibly TRBD2 for D (6 bases). Trimming took off 5 bases at V and 4 bases at J, with 14 bases between the two ends. Germline V gives CDR1 LGHNA, CDR2 YNFKEQ. The CDR3 totals 14 residues. CDR3 protein: CASSSSEGGETQYF. In nucleotides, the CDR3 is TGTGCCAGCAGCTCTTCCGAGGGAGGAGAGACCCAGTACTTC.

This clonotype was seen many times. V gene TRBV9 combines with J gene TRBJ2-1; a possible D gene is TRBD1 (8 bases). The CDR3 runs to 20 residues. Trimming removed 7 bases at V and 7 bases at J, with 36 bases between. The germline CDR1 and CDR2 sequences are SGDLS and YYNGEE. CDR3 region: CASLPISGGALRESGNEQFF. CDR3 sequence (DNA): TGTGCCAGCTTGCCCATCTCAGGGGGCGCGTTGCGGGAGTCGGGGAATGAGCAGTTCTTC.

This clonotype was recorded a few times. The gene calls are TRBV6-2 or TRBV6-3 and TRBJ2-5, with 10 bases matching TRBD2. CDR1 is MNHEY, CDR2 SVGEGT, per germline. The CDR3 spans 19 residues. The V gene end was trimmed by 10 bases and the J gene end by 5 bases; junction bases not matched to a gene: 25. DNA of the CDR3: TGTGCCAACCTTTCGACTAGCGGGCACAATCTCTTAGGCGGGGAGACCCAGTACTTC. Encoded protein: CANLSTSGHNLLGGETQYF.

The rearrangement joins TRBV7-9 to TRBJ1-5; a possible D gene is TRBD1 (6 bases). The CDR3 is 16 amino acids. Germline loops: CDR1 SEHNR, CDR2 FQNEAQ (reference sequence). The V and J ends lost 5 bases and 0 bases respectively, with 14 bases between them. The CDR3 nucleotides are TGTGCCAGCAGCATAGGGACATCTACTAGCAATCAGCCCCAGCATTTT. It codes for CASSIGTSTSNQPQHF.

This clonotype was picked up many times. The CDR3 bases are TGTGCCAGCAGTTGGAGCGGGACCTCCTACAATGAGCAGTTCTTC. Translating gives CASSWSGTSYNEQFF. The chain carries TRBV27 and TRBJ2-1, with 7 bases fitting TRBD2. The V and J ends lost 4 bases and 0 bases, in that order; junction bases with no gene match: 3. Germline loops: CDR1 MNHEY, CDR2 SMNVEV (reference sequence). This CDR3 region has 15 residues.

This clonotype showed up many times. This chain uses TRBV12-3 or TRBV12-4 with TRBJ1-4; D unresolved. CDR3 size: 14 residues. Between the trimmed V and J ends, which lost 3 bases and 0 bases, there was a span of 5 bases. The CDR3 nucleotides read TGTGCCAGCAGTTTCGGTTCAACTAATGAAAAACTGTTTTTT. Protein sequence: CASSFGSTNEKLFF.

This chain connects TRBV6-2 or TRBV6-3 to TRBJ2-1, with 7 bases lining up with TRBD2. Germline CDR1 MNHEY, CDR2 SVGEGT. The CDR3 totals 13 residues. V trimming: 6 bases; J trimming: 16 bases; junction bases outside the gene matches: 15. DNA of the CDR3: TGTGCCAGCAGCCAACCCCCCCTCCAAGCGGGATTCTTC. Residues: CASSQPPLQAGFF.

This clonotype turned up a few times. The chain is built from TRBV12-5 and TRBJ1-3, with D uncertain. V dropped 1 base and J dropped 0 bases, with 7 bases sitting between them. The CDR3 is 15 amino acids. Germline loops: CDR1 LGHNT, CDR2 FRNRAP. This CDR3 reads CASGLGPSSGNTIYF. The CDR3 coding sequence is TGTGCTAGTGGTTTGGGACCGAGCTCTGGAAACACCATATATTTT.

This clonotype has a count of ten or more. The rearrangement uses TRBV12-3 or TRBV12-4 and TRBJ2-7; unclear D gene. V shed 5 bases and J shed 2 bases, with 10 bases lying between them. The CDR3 runs 13 residues. CDR3 in DNA: TGTGCCAGCAGTCAGAACAATGCCTACGAGCAGTACTTC. It specifies CASSQNNAYEQYF.

At least ten counts were recorded for this clonotype. The chain links TRBV20-1 to TRBJ1-4; TRBD1 is a possible D gene (6 bases). The CDR3 is made up of 13 amino acids. Germline V gene lookup returns CDR1 DFQATT and CDR2 SNEGSKA (reference sequence). Trimming took 6 bases from V and 7 from J, leaving 15 bases between them. CDR3 amino acids: CSAKTGQGEKLFF. The CDR3 DNA is TGCAGTGCCAAAACAGGGCAGGGTGAAAAACTGTTTTTT.

This clonotype has a count of ten or more. The rearrangement joins TRBV19 to TRBJ2-1, with TRBD2 identical over 10 bases. V lost 5 bases, J lost 7 bases, and 8 bases stayed unmatched. The CDR3 is 15 amino acids. CDR1 LNHDA and CDR2 SQIVND come from the germline V gene (reference sequence). Here the CDR3 reads CASSSPGLASNEQFF. The CDR3 DNA follows: TGTGCCAGTAGTTCACCGGGACTAGCGAGTAATGAGCAGTTCTTC.

At least ten counts were recorded for this clonotype. This rearrangement joins TRBV10-3 to TRBJ2-3, with 7 positions matching TRBD2. CDR1 ENHRY and CDR2 SYGVKD come from the germline V gene. V dropped 6 bases and J dropped 4; count of bases not matched to a gene: 7. There are 14 residues in the CDR3. CDR3 sequence reads: CAIRASGSADTQYF. CDR3 coding DNA: TGTGCCATCAGAGCTAGCGGCTCGGCAGATACGCAGTATTTT.

This clonotype has a count of ten or more. The chain has TRBV18 and TRBJ1-5, with 7 bases identical to TRBD1. Germline V gives CDR1 KGHSH, CDR2 LQKENI. Trimming cost V 5 bases and J 5 bases; bases outside gene matches: 0. The CDR3 sequence is 12 residues long. The CDR3 spells CASSDRDQPQHF. The CDR3 DNA sequence: TGTGCCAGCTCAGACAGGGATCAGCCCCAGCATTTT.